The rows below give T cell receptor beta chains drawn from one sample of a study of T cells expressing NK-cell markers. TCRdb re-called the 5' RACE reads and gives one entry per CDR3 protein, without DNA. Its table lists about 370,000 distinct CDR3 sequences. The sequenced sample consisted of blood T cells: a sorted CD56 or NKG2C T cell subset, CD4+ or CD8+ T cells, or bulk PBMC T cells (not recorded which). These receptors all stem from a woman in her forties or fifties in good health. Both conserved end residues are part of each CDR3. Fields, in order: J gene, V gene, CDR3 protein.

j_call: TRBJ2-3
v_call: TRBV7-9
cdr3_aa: CASSTGPTDTQYF

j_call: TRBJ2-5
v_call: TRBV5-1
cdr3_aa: CASSLGQGGPKETQYF

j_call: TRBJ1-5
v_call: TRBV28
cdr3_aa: CASSSGDFSNQPQHF

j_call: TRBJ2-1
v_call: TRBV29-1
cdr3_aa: CSVRVAGTYNEQFF

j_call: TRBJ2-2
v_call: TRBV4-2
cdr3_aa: CASRTSGTQDPGELFF

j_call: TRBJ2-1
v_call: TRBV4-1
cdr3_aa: CASSQDHVRNEQFF

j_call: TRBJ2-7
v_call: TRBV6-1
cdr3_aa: CASPRDRGYEQYF

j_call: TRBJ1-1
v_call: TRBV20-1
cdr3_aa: CSARVLMPNTEAFF

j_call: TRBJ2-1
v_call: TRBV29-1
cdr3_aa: CSAARVSGDYNEQFF

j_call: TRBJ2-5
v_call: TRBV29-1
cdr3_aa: CMGGIAGTQYF

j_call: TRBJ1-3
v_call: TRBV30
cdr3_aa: CAYGQGRSNTIYF

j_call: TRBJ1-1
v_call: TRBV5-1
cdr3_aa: CASSLEGANTEAFF

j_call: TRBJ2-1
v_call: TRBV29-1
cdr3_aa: CSVGGGLASYNEQFF

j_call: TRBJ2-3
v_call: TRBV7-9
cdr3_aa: CASSLAGLDTDTQYF

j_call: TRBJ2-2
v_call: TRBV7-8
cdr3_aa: CASSPLSGELFF

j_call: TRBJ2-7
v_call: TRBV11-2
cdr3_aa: CASSPAGLAGSYEQYF

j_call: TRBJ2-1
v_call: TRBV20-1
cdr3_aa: CSARPNTGVGKYNEQFF

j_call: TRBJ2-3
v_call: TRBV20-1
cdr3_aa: CSASRASRDTQYF

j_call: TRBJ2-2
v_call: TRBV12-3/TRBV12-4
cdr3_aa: CASSSLLAGGPSGELFF

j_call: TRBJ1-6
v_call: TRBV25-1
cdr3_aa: CASSESQLRQPLHF

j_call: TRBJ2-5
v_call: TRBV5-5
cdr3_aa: CASSPLGSEQETQYF

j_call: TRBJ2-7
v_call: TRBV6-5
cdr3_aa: CASSYRISGTSSYEQYF

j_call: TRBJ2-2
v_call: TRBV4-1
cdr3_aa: CASSQDRPNTGELFF

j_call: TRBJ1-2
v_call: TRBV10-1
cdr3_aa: CASSEQRNYGYTF

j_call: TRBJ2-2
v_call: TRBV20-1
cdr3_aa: CSARPSTGELFF

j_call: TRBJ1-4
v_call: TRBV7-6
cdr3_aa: CASSPGQNNEKLFF

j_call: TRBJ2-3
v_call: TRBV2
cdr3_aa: CARAGESDTQYF

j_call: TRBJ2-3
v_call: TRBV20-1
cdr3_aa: CARRGSSTDTQYF

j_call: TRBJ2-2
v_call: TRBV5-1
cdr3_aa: CASSLLWETGELFF

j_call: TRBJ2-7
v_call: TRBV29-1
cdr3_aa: CSAGTVREQYF

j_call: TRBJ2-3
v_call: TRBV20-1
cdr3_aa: CSARGAAGGPQDTQYF

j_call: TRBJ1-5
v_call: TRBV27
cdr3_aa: CASSRGWGQQQPQHF